This TCR beta chain was identified in a study of blood T cells in healthy people across ages. Study-level findings and limits: Observed TCR beta diversity per million T cells went down as age went up. This fall followed a roughly linear course with age. Naive CD4+ cell counts and diversity both ran higher in long-lived than in aged donors.

PCR was performed a second time for about 6 to 12 cycles using a sample-barcoded 5' primer and a J-beta primer mix. TCRdb re-analysed the 5' RACE reads in MiXCR, keeping a single row per CDR3 protein. The profile shows around 990,000 distinct CDR3 sequences, approximately 25% of them singletons. Per individual sample, total RNA of at least 5 micrograms was extracted. This clonotype was found a few times. The antigen remains undetermined. The CDR3 covers 15 residues. V lost 5 bases to trimming and J lost 4 bases, with 14 bases between them. From germline, CDR1 is MGHRA and CDR2 YSYEKL. These data were likewise used in another study, on T cells of mothers and their children. From that second work: At a rate of around 1.6 ug per 15 ul, cDNA synthesis received all of the extracted RNA.

The V call is TRBV4-1, the J call TRBJ2-2; D is perhaps TRBD1 (7 bases). This sequence was found in a girl aged 2-10 years in good health. What was sequenced was blood. The CDR3 is CASSLRQGLTGELFF. DNA for the CDR3: TGCGCCAGCAGCTTACGACAGGGACTCACCGGGGAGCTGTTTTTT.